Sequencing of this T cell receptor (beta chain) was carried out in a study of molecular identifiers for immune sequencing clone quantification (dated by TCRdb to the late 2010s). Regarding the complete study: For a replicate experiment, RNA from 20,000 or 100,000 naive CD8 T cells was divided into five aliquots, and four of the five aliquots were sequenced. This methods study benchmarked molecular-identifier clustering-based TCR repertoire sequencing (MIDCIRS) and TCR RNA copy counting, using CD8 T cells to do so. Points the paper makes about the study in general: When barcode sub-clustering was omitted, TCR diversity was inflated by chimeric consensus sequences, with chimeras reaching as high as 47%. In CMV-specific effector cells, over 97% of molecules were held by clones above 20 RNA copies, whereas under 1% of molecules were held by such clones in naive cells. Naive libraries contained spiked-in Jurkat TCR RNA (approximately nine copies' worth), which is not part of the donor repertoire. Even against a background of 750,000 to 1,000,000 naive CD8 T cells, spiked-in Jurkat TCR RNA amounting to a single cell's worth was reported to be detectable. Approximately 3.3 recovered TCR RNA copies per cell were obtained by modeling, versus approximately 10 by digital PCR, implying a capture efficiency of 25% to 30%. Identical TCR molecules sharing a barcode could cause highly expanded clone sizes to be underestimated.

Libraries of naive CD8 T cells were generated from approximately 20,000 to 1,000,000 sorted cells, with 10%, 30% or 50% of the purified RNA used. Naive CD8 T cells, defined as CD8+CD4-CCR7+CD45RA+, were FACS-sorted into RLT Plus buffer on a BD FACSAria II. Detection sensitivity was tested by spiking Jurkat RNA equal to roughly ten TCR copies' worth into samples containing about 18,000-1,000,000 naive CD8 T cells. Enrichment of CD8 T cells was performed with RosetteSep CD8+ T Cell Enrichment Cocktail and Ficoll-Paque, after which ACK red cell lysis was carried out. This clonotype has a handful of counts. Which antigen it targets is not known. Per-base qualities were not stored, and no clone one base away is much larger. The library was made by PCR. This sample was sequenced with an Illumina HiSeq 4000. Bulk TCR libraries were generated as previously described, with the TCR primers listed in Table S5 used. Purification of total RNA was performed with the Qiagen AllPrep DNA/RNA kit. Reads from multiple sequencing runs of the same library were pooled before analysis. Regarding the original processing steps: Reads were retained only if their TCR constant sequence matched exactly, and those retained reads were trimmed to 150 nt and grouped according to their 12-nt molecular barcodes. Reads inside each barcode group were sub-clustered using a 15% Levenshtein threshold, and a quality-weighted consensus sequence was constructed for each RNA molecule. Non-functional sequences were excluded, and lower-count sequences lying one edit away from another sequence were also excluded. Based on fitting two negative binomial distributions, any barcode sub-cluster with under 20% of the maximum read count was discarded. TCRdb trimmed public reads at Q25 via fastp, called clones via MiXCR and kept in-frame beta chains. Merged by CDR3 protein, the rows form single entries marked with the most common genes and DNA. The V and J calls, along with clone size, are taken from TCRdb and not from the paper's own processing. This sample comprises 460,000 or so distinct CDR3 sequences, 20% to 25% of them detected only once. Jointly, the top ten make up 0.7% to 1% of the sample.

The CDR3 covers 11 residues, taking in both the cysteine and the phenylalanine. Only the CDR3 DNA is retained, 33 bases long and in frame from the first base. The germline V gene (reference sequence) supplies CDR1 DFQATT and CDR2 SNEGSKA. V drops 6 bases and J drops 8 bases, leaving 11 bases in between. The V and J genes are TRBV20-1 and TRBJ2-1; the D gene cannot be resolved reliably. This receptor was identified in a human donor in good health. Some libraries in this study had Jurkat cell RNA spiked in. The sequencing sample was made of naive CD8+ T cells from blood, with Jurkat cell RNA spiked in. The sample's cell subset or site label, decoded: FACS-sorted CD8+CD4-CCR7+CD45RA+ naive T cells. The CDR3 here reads CSARRGDEQFF. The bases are TGCAGTGCGCGAAGAGGCGATGAGCAGTTCTTC.